The sequence of this TCR beta chain was determined in a study of blood T cell repertoires in COVID-19. Study summary: Collection of acute and convalescent COVID-19 samples took place in the United States, Italy and Spain. T cells, B-cell-depleted T cells, or PBMCs supplied cDNA or gDNA.

In the study's own analysis: Using reference gene primer amplification, nucleated cell counts were estimated. The repertoire was sequenced with immunoSEQ multiplex PCR; TCRdb's copy has only in-frame clones and lacks some. V and J calls and clone size are those listed in that table; D and trimming were worked out from the DNA. The sample consists of 30,000 to 50,000 clones, approximately 88% of them appearing once. Germline V CDR1 and CDR2: SGHRS, YFSETQ. CDR3 length: 16 amino acids. Trimming stripped 7 bases from V and 1 base from J, with 18 bases between. Sequencing was performed on peripheral blood. This clonotype was sampled from a man aged 50 to 59 with active or convalescent COVID-19. J is TRBJ2-1 and V is TRBV5-1; D might be TRBD2 (5 bases). The CDR3 reads CASFGGSLASYNEQFF. CDR3 DNA sequence: TGCGCCAGCTTCGGAGGCAGCCTCGCGTCCTACAATGAGCAGTTCTTC.